These 17 T cell receptor beta chains share one sample of origin, sequenced in a study of blood T cell repertoires in COVID-19. The protocol was immunoSEQ multiplex PCR, while the TCRdb copy is restricted to in-frame clones and leaves out a portion. The table has some 48,000 clones, about 80% seen once. Sample: peripheral blood. These receptors were obtained from a human donor in a cohort sampled during active COVID-19.

The CDR3 nucleotides read TGTGCCACCAGTGATTGGACTAGCGGCGACTACGAGCAGTACTTC. Translating it yields CATSDWTSGDYEQYF. The chain uses TRBV24-1 and TRBJ2-7; 10 bases agree with TRBD2. After removal of 2 bases from V and 3 bases from J, the junction contained 3 bases not matched to a gene. The CDR3 loop spans 15 amino acids. Germline CDR1 and CDR2: KGHDR and SFDVKD.

V and J are TRBV3-1 (or the pseudogene TRBV3-2) and TRBJ2-2; TRBD2 matches at 8 bases. V was pared by 6 bases and J by 3 bases, with 9 bases of the junction left unmatched. CDR3 length: 16 amino acids. CDR1 LGHDT and CDR2 YNNKEL come from the germline V gene (reference sequence). CDR3 in DNA: TGTGCCAGCAGGGTCATAGCGGGGTCGTACACCGGGGAGCTGTTTTTT. Translating it yields CASRVIAGSYTGELFF.

This clone was seen just once. The rearrangement joins TRBV28 to TRBJ1-3; the D is unclear. The CDR3 is 12 residues long. CDR1 MDHEN and CDR2 SYDVKM come from the germline V gene. The V gene lost 10 bases and the J gene lost 1 base, with 8 bases spanning the gap. CDR3 DNA sequence: TGTGCCATCTCGGGGTCTGGAAACACCATATATTTT. Translating it yields CAISGSGNTIYF.

This rearrangement joins TRBV2 to TRBJ2-2; D is perhaps TRBD1 (6 bases). Trimming stripped 4 bases from V and 3 bases from J, with 6 bases between. The CDR3 spans 13 residues. The germline V gene encodes CDR1 SNHLY and CDR2 FYNNEI. CDR3 DNA sequence: TGTGCCAGCAGTGGACAGGACACCGGGGAGCTGTTTTTT. It is translated as CASSGQDTGELFF.

J is TRBJ2-7 and V is TRBV6-1; D perhaps matches TRBD1 (7 bases). Germline CDR1 is MNHNS and CDR2 is SASEGT. The CDR3 runs to 15 residues. The germline V and J ends were trimmed by 2 bases and 0 bases, with 11 bases remaining between them. CDR3 sequence: CASSESQGGSYEQYV. CDR3 nucleotides: TGTGCCAGCAGTGAAAGTCAGGGGGGCTCCTACGAGCAGTACGTC.

The V call is TRBV19, the J call TRBJ1-5, with D possibly matching TRBD1 (5 bases). The CDR3 totals 16 residues. V lost 3 bases, J lost 7 bases, and 19 bases lay in between. CDR1 and CDR2 from the germline V gene are LNHDA and SQIVND (reference sequence). The DNA of the CDR3 is TGTGCCAGTAGTATTTGGTCCTTCAGGGTCGAGCAGCCCCAGCATTTT. Translating gives CASSIWSFRVEQPQHF.

Only a few counts were recorded for this clone. This chain links TRBV19 with TRBJ2-3; 7 bases map to TRBD1. The V gene's germline CDR1 is LNHDA and CDR2 SQIVND (reference sequence). There are 15 residues in the CDR3. Unmatched junction bases numbered 5, after V lost 2 bases and J lost 3 bases. The CDR3 here is CASSILTGRTDTQYF. The CDR3 bases are TGTGCCAGTAGTATACTGACAGGGAGAACAGATACGCAGTATTTT.

V usage is TRBV18 and J usage is TRBJ1-1, with D unclear. The V end lost 0 bases, the J end lost 7 bases, and 9 bases lay between the germline ends. The germline gives CDR1 KGHSH, CDR2 LQKENI. The CDR3 is 13 residues long. The CDR3 protein is CASSPPGESEAFF. CDR3 DNA: TGTGCCAGCTCACCACCGGGAGAAAGTGAAGCTTTCTTT.

This chain joins TRBV3-1 (or the pseudogene TRBV3-2) and TRBJ2-2; no clear D gene. Germline CDR1 reads LGHDT; CDR2 reads YNNKEL (reference sequence). Deletions cut 2 bases from V and 4 bases from J, with 5 bases between. The CDR3 runs 13 residues. CDR3: CASSQFSTGELFF. Here the CDR3 DNA reads TGTGCCAGCAGCCAATTCAGCACCGGGGAGCTGTTTTTT.

V gene TRBV29-1 combines with J gene TRBJ2-5; 9 bases agree with TRBD1. The CDR3 loop spans 15 amino acids. Germline CDR1 reads SQVTM; CDR2 reads ANQGSEA. V was pared by 4 bases and J by 2 bases, with 8 bases of the junction left unmatched. The CDR3 is CSVAGQGSKQETQYF. CDR3 in DNA: TGCAGCGTTGCGGGACAGGGCAGCAAACAAGAGACCCAGTACTTC.

The rearrangement uses TRBV19 and TRBJ2-7; D might be TRBD1 (6 bases). The CDR3 runs 14 residues. Trimming stripped 9 bases from V and 2 bases from J, with 17 bases between. Germline V gene lookup returns CDR1 LNHDA and CDR2 SQIVND (reference sequence). The CDR3 DNA is TGTGCCAGCTATGGACGGGACAAAACCTACGAGCAGTACTTC. It specifies CASYGRDKTYEQYF.

The rearrangement joins TRBV11-1 to TRBJ2-5; 8 positions match TRBD1. Trimming took 5 bases from V and 1 from J; bases not matched to a gene: 9. From germline, CDR1 is SGHAT and CDR2 FQDESV (reference sequence). The CDR3 spans 16 residues. The CDR3: CASSKRQGLTQETQYF. The CDR3 DNA is TGTGCCAGCAGCAAACGACAGGGGCTGACCCAAGAGACCCAGTACTTC.

This clone was recorded a few times. The genes are TRBV5-6 and TRBJ2-7, with no clear D. This CDR3 comprises 13 residues. V shed 0 bases and J shed 5 bases, with 9 bases lying between them. Germline values: CDR1 SGHDT, CDR2 YYEEEE. CDR3 residues: CASSLVSHNEQYV. The CDR3 coding sequence is TGTGCCAGCAGCTTGGTTTCTCACAACGAGCAGTACGTC.

The chain carries TRBV6-2 or TRBV6-3 and TRBJ2-7, with D perhaps matching TRBD2 (7 bases). In germline, CDR1 is MNHEY, CDR2 SVGEGT. Deletions cut 3 bases from V and 2 bases from J, with 23 bases between. CDR3 length: 18 amino acids. The CDR3 reads CASSYTLGLAGAAYEQYF. The CDR3 region has the DNA TGTGCCAGCAGTTATACGCTAGGATTGGCGGGGGCCGCCTACGAGCAGTACTTC.

The chain links TRBV30 to TRBJ1-5, with 8 nucleotides matching TRBD1. The CDR3 has 14 residues. V trimming: 6 bases; J trimming: 4 bases; junction bases outside the gene matches: 8. Germline CDR1 reads GTSNPN; CDR2 reads SVGIG (reference sequence). The CDR3, as DNA: TGTGCCTGCCTCACCCGGACAGGGAATCAGCCCCAGCATTTT. As protein: CACLTRTGNQPQHF.

The chain links TRBV2 to TRBJ1-2; D gene uncertain. Germline CDR1 is SNHLY and CDR2 is FYNNEI. This CDR3 has 14 residues. V lost 8 bases, J lost 0 bases, and 13 bases lay in between. This chain's CDR3 is CASGGRRANYGYTF. CDR3 in DNA: TGTGCCAGCGGAGGCAGAAGGGCTAACTATGGCTACACCTTC.

The gene calls are TRBV4-3 and TRBJ2-1, with 12 bases that match TRBD2. This CDR3 has 15 residues. After removal of 1 base from V and 10 bases from J, the junction contained 5 bases not matched to a gene. Germline values: CDR1 LGHNA, CDR2 YSLEER. CDR3 loop: CASSQGTSGEKEQFF. DNA of the CDR3: TGCGCCAGCAGCCAAGGGACTAGCGGGGAGAAGGAGCAGTTCTTC.